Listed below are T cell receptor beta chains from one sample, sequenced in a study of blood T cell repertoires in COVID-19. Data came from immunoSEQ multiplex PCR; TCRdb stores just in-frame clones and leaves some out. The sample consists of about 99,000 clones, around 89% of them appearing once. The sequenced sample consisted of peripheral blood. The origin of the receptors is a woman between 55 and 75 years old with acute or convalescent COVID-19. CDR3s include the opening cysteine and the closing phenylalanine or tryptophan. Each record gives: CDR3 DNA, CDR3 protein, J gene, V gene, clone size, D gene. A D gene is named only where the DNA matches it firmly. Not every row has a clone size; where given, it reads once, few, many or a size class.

cdr3_nt: TGTGCCAGCAGTCGCGGACAGGGAGAGGGTAACACCGGGGAGCTGTTTTTT
cdr3_aa: CASSRGQGEGNTGELFF
j_call: TRBJ2-2
v_call: TRBV6-6
clone_size: -
d_call: TRBD1

cdr3_nt: TGTGCCAGCAGTTTATCAGTAGGTAGCGGGAGCCCCGGGGAGCTGTTTTTT
cdr3_aa: CASSLSVGSGSPGELFF
j_call: TRBJ2-2
v_call: TRBV27
clone_size: few
d_call: TRBD2

cdr3_nt: TGTGCCAGCAGTCTACCGAATACGCAGTATTTT
cdr3_aa: CASSLPNTQYF
j_call: TRBJ2-3
v_call: TRBV12-3/TRBV12-4
clone_size: -
d_call: -

cdr3_nt: TGTGCCAGCGATAGAGGCGGCAACACCGGGGAGCTGTTTTTT
cdr3_aa: CASDRGGNTGELFF
j_call: TRBJ2-2
v_call: TRBV6-6
clone_size: -
d_call: -

cdr3_nt: TGTGCCAGCTCCAGCGGGAGCCTATACACCGGGGAGCTGTTTTTT
cdr3_aa: CASSSGSLYTGELFF
j_call: TRBJ2-2
v_call: TRBV6-5
clone_size: once
d_call: TRBD2

cdr3_nt: TGTGCCAGCAGTTCCGGACTAGCGGGGGGTAACGAGCAGTACTTC
cdr3_aa: CASSSGLAGGNEQYF
j_call: TRBJ2-7
v_call: TRBV5-6
clone_size: -
d_call: TRBD2

cdr3_nt: TGTGCCAGCAGAGCCTCCGGGGACTACTATGGCTACACCTTC
cdr3_aa: CASRASGDYYGYTF
j_call: TRBJ1-2
v_call: TRBV6-5
clone_size: -
d_call: -

cdr3_nt: TGTGCCAGCAGCCGGGGACAGGGCATTAATCAGCCCCAGCATTTT
cdr3_aa: CASSRGQGINQPQHF
j_call: TRBJ1-5
v_call: TRBV3-1/TRBV3-2
clone_size: -
d_call: TRBD1

cdr3_nt: TGTGCCAGCAGTTCCCCCATTTGGACAGGGGGCATCTACGAGCAGTACTTC
cdr3_aa: CASSSPIWTGGIYEQYF
j_call: TRBJ2-7
v_call: TRBV28
clone_size: -
d_call: TRBD1

cdr3_nt: TGTGCCTGGAGAAATGACAGATCTGGAAACACCATATATTTT
cdr3_aa: CAWRNDRSGNTIYF
j_call: TRBJ1-3
v_call: TRBV30
clone_size: -
d_call: -

cdr3_nt: TGTGCCAGCAGCCCTGGACTAGCGGGAGGTCTGAGCGGGGAGCTGTTTTTT
cdr3_aa: CASSPGLAGGLSGELFF
j_call: TRBJ2-2
v_call: TRBV7-2
clone_size: -
d_call: TRBD2

cdr3_nt: TGTGCCAGCAGTGCCTTGGGACAAGGCACCGGGGAGCTGTTTTTT
cdr3_aa: CASSALGQGTGELFF
j_call: TRBJ2-2
v_call: TRBV6-4
clone_size: once
d_call: -

cdr3_nt: TGCGCCAGCAGCAGAGGGACTAACTACAATGAGCAGTTCTTC
cdr3_aa: CASSRGTNYNEQFF
j_call: TRBJ2-1
v_call: TRBV5-1
clone_size: -
d_call: TRBD2

cdr3_nt: TGCAGCGTTGAACAAAGGGGCCCTCTTCCTGGCTACACCTTC
cdr3_aa: CSVEQRGPLPGYTF
j_call: TRBJ1-2
v_call: TRBV29-1
clone_size: -
d_call: -

cdr3_nt: TGCGCCAGCAGCGGAGGACTGGGACAGCTTTATGGCTACACCTTC
cdr3_aa: CASSGGLGQLYGYTF
j_call: TRBJ1-2
v_call: TRBV5-1
clone_size: -
d_call: TRBD1

cdr3_nt: TGTGCCAGCAGTGATAGGAGCGGGGAGACCCAGTACTTC
cdr3_aa: CASSDRSGETQYF
j_call: TRBJ2-5
v_call: TRBV6-1
clone_size: -
d_call: -

cdr3_nt: TGTGCCAGCAGCCAAGGTACAGGGGATCTGGGCGAGCAGTACTTC
cdr3_aa: CASSQGTGDLGEQYF
j_call: TRBJ2-7
v_call: TRBV4-2
clone_size: -
d_call: TRBD1

cdr3_nt: TGTGCCAGCAGCTTGGGACAGAAGAGCAATCAGCCCCAGCATTTT
cdr3_aa: CASSLGQKSNQPQHF
j_call: TRBJ1-5
v_call: TRBV5-8
clone_size: few
d_call: -

cdr3_nt: TGCGCCAGCAGCGGAGGACTAGCGGGTAGCACAGATACGCAGTATTTT
cdr3_aa: CASSGGLAGSTDTQYF
j_call: TRBJ2-3
v_call: TRBV5-1
clone_size: -
d_call: TRBD2

cdr3_nt: TGTGCCAGCTCGGCAGGGGTTTATGGAGATACGCAGTATTTT
cdr3_aa: CASSAGVYGDTQYF
j_call: TRBJ2-3
v_call: TRBV27
clone_size: -
d_call: -

cdr3_nt: TGTGCCAGTAGTATAGCCCTAAGGACAGGGGGCTATAGAAACACCATATATTTT
cdr3_aa: CASSIALRTGGYRNTIYF
j_call: TRBJ1-3
v_call: TRBV19
clone_size: -
d_call: TRBD1

cdr3_nt: TGTGCCAGCAGTGAAGTACGGCAGGGGAATTCACCCCTCCACTTT
cdr3_aa: CASSEVRQGNSPLHF
j_call: TRBJ1-6
v_call: TRBV2
clone_size: -
d_call: -